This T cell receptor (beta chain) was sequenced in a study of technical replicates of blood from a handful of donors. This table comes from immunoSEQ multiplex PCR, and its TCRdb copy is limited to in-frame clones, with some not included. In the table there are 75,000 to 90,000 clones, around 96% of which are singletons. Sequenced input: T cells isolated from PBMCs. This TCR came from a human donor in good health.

This chain's CDR3 is CASSPPGAGGLSYEQYF. DNA for the CDR3: TGTGCCAGCAGCCCCCCCGGAGCGGGAGGCCTCTCCTACGAGCAGTACTTC. The chain has TRBV28 and TRBJ2-7; 9 bases line up with TRBD2. In germline, CDR1 is MDHEN, CDR2 SYDVKM. The CDR3 runs 17 residues. V lost 6 bases to trimming and J lost 0 bases; unmatched junction nucleotides: 12.